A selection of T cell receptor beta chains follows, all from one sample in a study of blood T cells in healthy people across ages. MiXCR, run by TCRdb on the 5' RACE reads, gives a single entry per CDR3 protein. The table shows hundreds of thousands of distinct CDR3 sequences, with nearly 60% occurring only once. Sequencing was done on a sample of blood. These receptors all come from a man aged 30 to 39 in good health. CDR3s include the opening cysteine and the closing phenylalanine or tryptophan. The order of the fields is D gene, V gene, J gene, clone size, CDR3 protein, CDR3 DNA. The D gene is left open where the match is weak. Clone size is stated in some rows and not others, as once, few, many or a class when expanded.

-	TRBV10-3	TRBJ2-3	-	CAIRDSDPASTDTQYF	TGTGCCATCAGAGACTCGGACCCGGCCAGCACAGATACGCAGTATTTT
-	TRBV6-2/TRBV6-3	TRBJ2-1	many	CASSYGDEQFF	TGTGCCAGCAGTTATGGGGATGAGCAGTTCTTC
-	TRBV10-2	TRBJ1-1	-	CASSETRNTEAFF	TGCGCCAGCAGTGAGACGAGGAACACTGAAGCTTTCTTT
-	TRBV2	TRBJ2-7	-	CASGIEDYRDEQYF	TGTGCCAGCGGGATCGAGGATTACCGGGACGAGCAGTACTTC
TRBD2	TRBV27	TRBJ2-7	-	CASSPLAGAVEQYF	TGTGCCAGCAGCCCGCTAGCGGGAGCTGTAGAGCAGTACTTC
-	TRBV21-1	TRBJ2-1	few	CASSGGHPSGRYNEQFF	TGTGCCAGCAGCGGGGGACACCCCTCAGGACGATACAATGAGCAGTTCTTC
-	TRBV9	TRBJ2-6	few	CASSHSRRGANVLTF	TGTGCCAGCAGCCATTCGAGGCGTGGGGCCAACGTCCTGACTTTC
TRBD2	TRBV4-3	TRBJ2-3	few	CASSQAGLADTDTQYF	TGCGCCAGCAGCCAAGCGGGGCTAGCGGACACAGATACGCAGTATTTT
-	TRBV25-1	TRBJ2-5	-	CASSVWYF	TGTGCCAGCAGTGTCTGGTACTTC
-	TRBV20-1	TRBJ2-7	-	CSARDQGRAYEQYF	TGCAGTGCTAGAGATCAGGGGCGCGCCTACGAGCAGTACTTC
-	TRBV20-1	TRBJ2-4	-	CSALHPRRNIQYF	TGCAGTGCTCTCCACCCGCGAAGAAACATTCAGTACTTC
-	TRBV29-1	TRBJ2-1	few	CSVGSSGNEQFF	TGCAGCGTTGGTAGTAGCGGCAATGAGCAGTTCTTC
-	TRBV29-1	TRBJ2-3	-	CSVGAGSTDTQYF	TGCAGCGTTGGCGCGGGGAGCACAGATACGCAGTATTTT
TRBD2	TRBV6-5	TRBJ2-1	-	CASSYLSHLGTSGRAHEQFF	TGTGCCAGCAGTTACCTCTCCCACCTAGGGACTAGCGGGAGGGCCCATGAGCAGTTCTTC
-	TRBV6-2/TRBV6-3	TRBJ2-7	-	CASSYFRTDNYEQYF	TGTGCCAGCAGTTATTTCAGGACGGATAACTACGAGCAGTACTTC
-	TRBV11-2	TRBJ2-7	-	CASSSTIPRDRYYEQYF	TGTGCCAGCAGCTCTACAATTCCCCGGGACCGATACTACGAGCAGTACTTC
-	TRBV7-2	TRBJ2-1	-	CASSLLARDGNEQFF	TGTGCCAGCAGCTTATTGGCCAGGGACGGCAATGAGCAGTTCTTC
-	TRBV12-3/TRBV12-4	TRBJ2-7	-	CASSSYLDRAYEQYF	TGTGCCAGCAGTTCTTACTTAGACAGAGCCTACGAGCAGTACTTC
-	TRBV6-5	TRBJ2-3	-	CASSHKHGPGTDTQYF	TGTGCCAGCAGTCACAAACATGGTCCCGGAACAGATACGCAGTATTTT
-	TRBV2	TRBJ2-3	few	CACSRDTQYF	TGTGCCTGTTCACGGGATACGCAGTATTTT
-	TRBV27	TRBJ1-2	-	CASSVSFGEGYTF	TGTGCCAGCAGTGTATCTTTCGGGGAAGGCTACACCTTC
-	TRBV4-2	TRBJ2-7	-	CASSQELTEADYEQYF	TGTGCCAGCAGCCAAGAACTGACAGAAGCCGACTACGAGCAGTACTTC
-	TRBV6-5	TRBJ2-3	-	CASREGPGSDTQYF	TGTGCCAGCAGAGAAGGGCCTGGGAGCGATACGCAGTATTTT
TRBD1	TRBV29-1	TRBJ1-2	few	CSVGTGANYGYTF	TGCAGCGTTGGGACAGGGGCTAACTATGGCTACACCTTC
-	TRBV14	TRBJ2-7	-	CASSFRPGSHYEQYF	TGTGCCAGCAGCTTCCGACCGGGATCACACTACGAGCAGTACTTC
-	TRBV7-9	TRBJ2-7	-	CASSLQTRGPQNYEQYF	TGTGCCAGCAGCCTCCAGACACGCGGGCCCCAAAACTACGAGCAGTACTTC
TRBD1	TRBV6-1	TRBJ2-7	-	CASSEAGQEIYEQYF	TGTGCCAGCAGTGAAGCGGGACAGGAAATCTACGAGCAGTACTTC
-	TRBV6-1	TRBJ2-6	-	CAVEGRASSGANVLTF	TGTGCCGTCGAGGGTAGGGCTAGCTCTGGGGCCAACGTCCTGACTTTC
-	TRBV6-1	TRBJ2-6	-	CASSEGGAYSGANVLTF	TGTGCCAGCAGTGAAGGAGGGGCCTACTCTGGGGCCAACGTCCTGACTTTC
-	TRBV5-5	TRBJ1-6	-	CASSLDWFYNSPLHF	TGTGCCAGCAGCTTGGATTGGTTCTATAATTCACCCCTCCACTTT
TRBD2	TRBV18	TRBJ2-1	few	CASSAKAGAPNNEQFF	TGTGCCAGCTCGGCTAAGGCGGGAGCCCCGAACAATGAGCAGTTCTTC
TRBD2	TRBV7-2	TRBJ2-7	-	CASRSKGEGNEQYF	TGTGCCAGCAGATCGAAAGGGGAGGGTAACGAGCAGTACTTC
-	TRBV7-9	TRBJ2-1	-	CASRLPGGLSYNEQFF	TGTGCCAGCAGGCTCCCCGGGGGCCTCTCCTACAATGAGCAGTTCTTC
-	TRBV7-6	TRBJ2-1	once	CASSLEVDNTYNEQFF	TGTGCCAGCAGCTTAGAGGTGGACAATACCTACAATGAGCAGTTCTTC
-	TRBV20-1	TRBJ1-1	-	CSARDLWGNDNTEAFF	TGCAGTGCTAGAGATCTTTGGGGTAACGACAACACTGAAGCTTTCTTT
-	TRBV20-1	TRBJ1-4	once	CSATRRGGTNEKLFF	TGCAGTGCTACGAGACGAGGGGGGACTAATGAAAAACTGTTTTTT
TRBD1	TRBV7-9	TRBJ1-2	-	CASSIDREGGYTF	TGTGCCAGCAGCATCGACAGGGAGGGTGGCTACACCTTC
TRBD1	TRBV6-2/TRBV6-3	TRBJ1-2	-	CASQQGTGVGGHTF	TGTGCCAGCCAGCAGGGGACAGGGGTCGGTGGCCACACCTTC
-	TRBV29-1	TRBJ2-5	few	CSVERESPETQYF	TGCAGCGTTGAAAGAGAGTCACCAGAGACCCAGTACTTC
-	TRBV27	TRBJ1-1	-	CASKLGGGRTEAFF	TGTGCCAGCAAGCTCGGGGGGGGGCGAACTGAAGCTTTCTTT
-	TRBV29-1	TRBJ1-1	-	CSGNYGLNTEAFF	TGCAGCGGTAATTACGGGTTAAACACTGAAGCTTTCTTT
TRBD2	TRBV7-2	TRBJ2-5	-	CASSPRLTSGGATETQYF	TGTGCCAGCAGCCCAAGACTGACTAGCGGGGGGGCCACGGAGACCCAGTACTTC
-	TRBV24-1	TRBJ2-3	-	CATSFPSSGTDTQYF	TGTGCCACCTCCTTTCCGAGTTCGGGCACAGATACGCAGTATTTT
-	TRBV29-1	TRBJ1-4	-	CSGANHPNEKLFF	TGCAGCGGAGCCAACCACCCTAATGAAAAACTGTTTTTT
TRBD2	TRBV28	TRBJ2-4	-	CASSQPGGRSGIQYF	TGTGCCAGCAGCCAGCCGGGAGGGAGGTCTGGGATTCAGTACTTC
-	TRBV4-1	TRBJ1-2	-	CASSQDPQGSALLEGYTF	TGCGCCAGCAGCCAAGATCCGCAGGGATCCGCCCTCCTTGAAGGCTACACCTTC
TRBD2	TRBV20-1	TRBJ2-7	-	CSALTSGGLYEQYF	TGCAGTGCTTTGACTAGCGGGGGCCTCTACGAGCAGTACTTC
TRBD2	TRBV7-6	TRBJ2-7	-	CASSPGPGGAYEQYF	TGTGCCAGTTCCCCCGGTCCCGGGGGGGCCTACGAGCAGTACTTC
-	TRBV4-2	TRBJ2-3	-	CASSQDVATSTDTQYF	TGTGCCAGCAGCCAAGACGTCGCGACTAGCACAGATACGCAGTATTTT
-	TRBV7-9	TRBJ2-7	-	CASSPDGRAAVGEQYF	TGTGCCAGCAGCCCCGACGGACGGGCCGCGGTTGGCGAGCAGTACTTC
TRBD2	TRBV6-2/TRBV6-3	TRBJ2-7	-	CASRTSGISYEQYF	TGTGCCAGCCGAACTAGCGGGATTTCCTACGAGCAGTACTTC
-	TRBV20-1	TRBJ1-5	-	CSASVSGNQPQHF	TGCAGTGCTAGTGTTAGCGGAAATCAGCCCCAGCATTTT